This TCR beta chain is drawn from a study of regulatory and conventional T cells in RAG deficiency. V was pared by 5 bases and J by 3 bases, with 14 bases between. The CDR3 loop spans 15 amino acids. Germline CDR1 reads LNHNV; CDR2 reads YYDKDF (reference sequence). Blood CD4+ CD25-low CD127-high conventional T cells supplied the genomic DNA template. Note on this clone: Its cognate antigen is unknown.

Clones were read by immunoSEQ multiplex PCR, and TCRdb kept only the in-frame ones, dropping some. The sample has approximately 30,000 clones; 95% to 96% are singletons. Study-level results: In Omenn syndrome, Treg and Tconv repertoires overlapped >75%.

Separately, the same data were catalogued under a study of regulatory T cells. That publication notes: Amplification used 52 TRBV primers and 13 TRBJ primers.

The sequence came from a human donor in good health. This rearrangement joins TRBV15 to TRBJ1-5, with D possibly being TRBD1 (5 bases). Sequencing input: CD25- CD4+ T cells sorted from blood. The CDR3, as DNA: TGTGCCACCAGCGGGGCGGACCGTTCCAATCAGCCCCAGCATTTT. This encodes CATSGADRSNQPQHF.